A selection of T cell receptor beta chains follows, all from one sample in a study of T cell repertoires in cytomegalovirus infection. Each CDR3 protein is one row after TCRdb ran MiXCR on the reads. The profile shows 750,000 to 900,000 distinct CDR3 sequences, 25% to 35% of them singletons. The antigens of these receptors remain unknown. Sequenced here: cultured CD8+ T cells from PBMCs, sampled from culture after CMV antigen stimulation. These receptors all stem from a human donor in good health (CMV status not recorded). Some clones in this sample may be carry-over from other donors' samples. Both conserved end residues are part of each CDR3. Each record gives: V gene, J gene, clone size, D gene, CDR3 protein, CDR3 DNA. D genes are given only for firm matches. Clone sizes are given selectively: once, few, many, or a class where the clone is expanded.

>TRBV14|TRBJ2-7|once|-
CASSHGHEQYF
TGTGCCAGCAGCCACGGGCACGAGCAGTACTTC
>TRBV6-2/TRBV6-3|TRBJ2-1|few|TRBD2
CASSYPERGPYNEQFF
TGTGCCAGCAGTTACCCCGAGCGGGGGCCTTACAATGAGCAGTTCTTC
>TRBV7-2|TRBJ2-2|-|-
CASSLFRPGPVVTGEQFF
TGTGCCAGCAGCTTATTCCGGCCGGGCCCTGTCGTCACCGGGGAGCAGTTTTTT
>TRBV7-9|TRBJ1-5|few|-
CASSLGGGWKPQHF
TGTGCCAGCAGCCTGGGGGGAGGATGGAAGCCCCAGCATTTT
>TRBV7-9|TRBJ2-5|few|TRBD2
CASSPPSGGAGTQYF
TGTGCCAGCAGCCCCCCCAGCGGGGGGGCCGGGACCCAGTACTTC
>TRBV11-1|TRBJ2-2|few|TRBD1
CASSRGQSNTGELFF
TGTGCCAGCAGCCGGGGACAGTCGAACACCGGGGAGCTGTTTTTT
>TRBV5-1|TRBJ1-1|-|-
CASSLAQRGINTEAFF
TGCGCCAGCAGCTTGGCCCAGAGGGGAATAAACACTGAAGCTTTCTTT
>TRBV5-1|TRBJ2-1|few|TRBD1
CASSTGQGSNEQFF
TGCGCCAGCAGCACGGGACAGGGGAGTAATGAGCAGTTCTTC
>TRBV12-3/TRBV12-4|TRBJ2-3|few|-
CASSLEEGTDTQYF
TGTGCCAGCAGTTTAGAGGAGGGAACAGATACGCAGTATTTT
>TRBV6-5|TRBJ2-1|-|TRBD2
CASSYGRGAVYDEQFF
TGTGCCAGCAGTTACGGGCGGGGGGCAGTTTATGATGAGCAGTTCTTC
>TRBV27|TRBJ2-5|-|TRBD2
CASTPAGREETQYF
TGTGCCAGCACCCCAGCGGGGAGAGAAGAGACCCAGTACTTC
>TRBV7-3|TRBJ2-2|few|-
CASSQPQGVNGELFF
TGTGCCAGCAGCCAACCACAGGGAGTGAACGGGGAGCTGTTTTTT
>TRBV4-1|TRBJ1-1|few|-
CASSQNIPNTEAFF
TGCGCCAGCAGCCAGAATATACCGAACACTGAAGCTTTCTTT
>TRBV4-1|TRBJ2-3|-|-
CASSPVRGGSTDTQYF
TGCGCCAGCAGCCCAGTGCGGGGAGGTAGCACAGATACGCAGTATTTT
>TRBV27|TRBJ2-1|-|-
CAASEGAEQFF
TGTGCCGCCTCGGAGGGGGCTGAGCAGTTCTTC
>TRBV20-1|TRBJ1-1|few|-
CSARESGHAWPPEAFF
TGCAGTGCCAGAGAGTCGGGGCACGCCTGGCCCCCTGAAGCTTTCTTT
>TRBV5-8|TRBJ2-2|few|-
CASRPTEGAGELFF
TGTGCCAGCAGACCGACAGAGGGGGCCGGGGAGCTGTTTTTT